The clone carrying this T cell receptor beta chain was counted once. Per the study methods: It was from reference gene primer amplification that nucleated cell counts were estimated. Generated by immunoSEQ multiplex PCR, the TCRdb table keeps only in-frame clones and is missing some. The D gene and trimming were derived from the DNA, and the V and J assignments and clone size from that table. Of under 250,000 clones in the sample, 65% to 90% were seen once. The data were taken from a study of blood T cell repertoires in COVID-19. V shed 5 bases and J shed 8 bases, with 18 bases lying between them. This CDR3 comprises 14 residues. CDR1 is SGHAT, CDR2 FQNNGV, per germline.

The material sequenced was PBMCs or T cells enriched from blood (not recorded which). This sequence joins TRBV11-2 and TRBJ1-2, with D possibly TRBD1 on 5 matching bases. This TCR was sampled from a woman aged 45-59 years with acute COVID-19. The CDR3 DNA sequence: TGTGCCAGCAGCCCTATCACAGGTGAATACGGCTACACCTTC. This codes for CASSPITGEYGYTF.